Each of the 19 T cell receptor beta chains below was sequenced from the same sample in a study of blood T cell repertoires in COVID-19. Clones were read by immunoSEQ multiplex PCR, and TCRdb kept only the in-frame ones, dropping some. The table shows over 200,000 clones, with 80% to 90% occurring only once. The sequenced material came from PBMCs or T cells enriched from blood (not recorded which). These receptors all come from a man aged 35 to 55 who had recovered from COVID-19.

J is TRBJ2-7 and V is TRBV4-1; 7 bases are a match to TRBD2. The CDR3 is 18 residues long. With 0 bases clipped from V and 1 base from J, the junction kept 12 bases outside the gene matches. Per germline, CDR1 MGHRA and CDR2 YSYEKL. CDR3 nucleotides: TGCGCCAGCAGCCAAGAGTGGGGTAGCGGGTGGGCATCCTACGAGCAGTACTTC. It specifies CASSQEWGSGWASYEQYF.

The chain carries TRBV27 and TRBJ2-5; 9 bases map to TRBD1. With 0 bases clipped from V and 5 bases from J, the junction kept 4 bases outside the gene matches. CDR1 and CDR2 from the germline V gene are MNHEY and SMNVEV (reference sequence). The CDR3 is made up of 15 amino acids. The CDR3 sequence: CASSLSTGGVETQYF. Written as DNA, the CDR3 is TGTGCCAGCAGTTTATCCACAGGGGGCGTGGAGACCCAGTACTTC.

The chain uses TRBV7-2 and TRBJ1-6, with TRBD1 matching over 8 bases. The V gene's germline CDR1 is SGHTA and CDR2 FQGNSA. The CDR3 contains 15 residues. The junction had 3 bases not matched to a gene; V was cut back by 1 base and J by 7 bases. CDR3 in amino acids: CASSLVTGENSPLHF. The CDR3 DNA is TGTGCCAGCAGCTTAGTGACAGGGGAAAATTCACCCCTCCACTTT.

V is TRBV11-2 and J is TRBJ2-7, with 8 bases lining up with TRBD2. Trimming took 7 bases from V and 12 from J; bases not matched to a gene: 14. Germline loops: CDR1 SGHAT, CDR2 FQNNGV. The CDR3 runs to 13 residues. The CDR3 sequence: CASTPGGPGGVYF. DNA for the CDR3: TGTGCCAGCACCCCGGGAGGGCCGGGGGGTGTGTACTTC.

V is TRBV7-2 and J is TRBJ2-5; TRBD2 is a possible D gene (5 bases). Germline loops: CDR1 SGHTA, CDR2 FQGNSA. V lost 0 bases to trimming and J lost 2 bases, with 19 bases between them. This CDR3 region has 18 residues. The CDR3 is CASSLALRGPPLQETQYF. The CDR3 DNA sequence: TGTGCCAGCAGCTTAGCGCTGAGAGGGCCTCCTCTACAAGAGACCCAGTACTTC.

The V call is TRBV9, the J call TRBJ2-3, with TRBD2 identical over 10 bases. The CDR3 loop spans 20 amino acids. V was pared by 3 bases and J by 0 bases, with 16 bases of the junction left unmatched. Germline V gene sequence: CDR1 SGDLS, CDR2 YYNGEE. The CDR3 DNA reads as TGTGCCAGCAGCGCCCGAGGTTTGGCTAGCGGGAGTTCTAGCACAGATACGCAGTATTTT. It encodes CASSARGLASGSSSTDTQYF. Together with reference TRBV9 and TRBJ2-3, the CDR3 gives the full variable domain: DSGVTQTPKHLITATGQRVTLRCSPRSGDLSVYWYQQSLDQGLQFLIQYYNGEERAKGNILERFSAQQFPDLHSELNLSSLELGDSALYFCASSARGLASGSSSTDTQYFGPGTRLTVL.

This rearrangement joins TRBV28 to TRBJ2-3; maybe TRBD2 (7 bases). The CDR3 runs to 14 residues. V gave up 6 bases and J gave up 4 bases, with 14 bases separating them. Germline CDR1 is MDHEN and CDR2 is SYDVKM. The CDR3 loop is CASSRLGGADTQYF. Written as DNA, the CDR3 is TGTGCCAGCAGCCGTCTAGGGGGGGCAGATACGCAGTATTTT.

The CDR3 loop is CSVEDKFGTSGSNEQFF. CDR3 nucleotide sequence: TGCAGCGTTGAAGATAAATTCGGAACTAGCGGAAGCAATGAGCAGTTCTTC. The chain employs TRBV29-1 and TRBJ2-1; TRBD2 aligns across 8 bases. CDR1 and CDR2 (germline): SQVTM, ANQGSEA. V shed 0 bases, J shed 6 bases, and the junction held 13 bases outside the gene matches. This CDR3 spans 17 amino acids.

The gene calls are TRBV7-9 and TRBJ1-4; D possibly corresponds to TRBD1 (5 bases). CDR3 length: 12 residues. With 7 bases removed from V and 13 bases from J, the gap between germline ends came to 16 bases. Germline assignment: CDR1 SEHNR and CDR2 FQNEAQ (reference sequence). The CDR3 protein is CASTLVGQVLFF. The CDR3, as DNA: TGTGCCAGCACCCTTGTCGGACAAGTACTGTTTTTT.

The chain is built from TRBV10-3 and TRBJ2-7, with a possible D match to TRBD1 (6 bases). Deletions cut 3 bases from V and 4 bases from J, with 19 bases between. CDR3 length equals 16 residues. Germline values: CDR1 ENHRY, CDR2 SYGVKD. The CDR3 nucleotides read TGTGCCATCAGTGACTCGGCAGGGGTTAGTTTGTACGAGCAGTACTTC. Translating gives CAISDSAGVSLYEQYF.

J is TRBJ1-4 and V is TRBV2; the D gene is possibly TRBD1 (6 bases). This CDR3 contains 18 residues. Trimming cost V 2 bases and J 4 bases, with 20 bases left between them. In germline, CDR1 is SNHLY, CDR2 FYNNEI. The CDR3 region has the DNA TGTGCCAGCAGTGAACCGGCGTCTTCCGGGACACGTAATGAAAAACTGTTTTTT. Translation gives CASSEPASSGTRNEKLFF. Full variable domain (missing parts from reference TRBV2 and TRBJ1-4): EPEVTQTPSHQVTQMGQEVILRCVPISNHLYFYWYRQILGQKVEFLVSFYNNEISEKSEIFDDQFSVERPDGSNFTLKIRSTKLEDSAMYFCASSEPASSGTRNEKLFFGSGTQLSVL.

V usage is TRBV27 and J usage is TRBJ1-1, with D tentatively TRBD1 (5 bases). The CDR3 covers 15 residues. Trimming stripped 0 bases from V and 1 base from J, with 9 bases between. Germline V gene lookup returns CDR1 MNHEY and CDR2 SMNVEV (reference sequence). The CDR3 DNA is TGTGCCAGCAGTTTATCCCGGCAGGGGAACACTGAAGCTTTCTTT. Protein: CASSLSRQGNTEAFF.

This CDR3 reads CASSWDREGSPLHF. CDR3 nucleotides: TGTGCCAGCAGCTGGGACAGGGAGGGCTCACCCCTCCACTTT. This chain joins TRBV2 and TRBJ1-6, with 9 positions matching TRBD1. Per the germline V gene, CDR1 is SNHLY and CDR2 is FYNNEI. V trimming: 6 bases; J trimming: 10 bases; junction bases outside the gene matches: 7. The CDR3 has 14 amino acids.

The CDR3 loop reads CASSQPRDNYEQYF. CDR3 nucleotide sequence: TGCGCCAGCAGCCAACCCCGGGACAACTACGAGCAGTACTTC. This chain connects TRBV4-1 to TRBJ2-7; a weak D match, TRBD1 (6 bases). The ends were cut back, 2 bases at V and 3 bases at J, with 11 bases in the middle. Germline V gives CDR1 MGHRA, CDR2 YSYEKL. The CDR3 consists of 14 residues.

The gene calls are TRBV3-1 (or the pseudogene TRBV3-2) and TRBJ1-1; D gene unclear. The CDR3 is made up of 12 amino acids. Germline CDR1 reads LGHDT; CDR2 reads YNNKEL (reference sequence). The V gene lost 1 base and the J gene lost 8 bases, with 8 bases spanning the gap. The DNA for the CDR3 is TGTGCCAGCAGCCAAGGCCAGAACGAAGCTTTCTTT. It codes for CASSQGQNEAFF.

The chain links TRBV9 to TRBJ2-3, with TRBD1 matching 10 bases. V lost 4 bases, J lost 6 bases, and 8 bases stayed unmatched. The CDR3 runs 15 residues. Germline lookup yields CDR1 SGDLS and CDR2 YYNGEE. The CDR3 sequence: CASSTMTGGGDTQYF. CDR3 sequence (DNA): TGTGCCAGCAGCACTATGACAGGGGGCGGTGATACGCAGTATTTT.

This clone was detected only a few times. The chain is built from TRBV6-4 and TRBJ1-1, with a possible D match to TRBD1 (5 bases). The CDR3 spans 13 residues. Trimming stripped 5 bases from V and 11 bases from J, with 18 bases between. The germline V gene encodes CDR1 MRHNA and CDR2 SNTAGT. CDR3 in amino acids: CASSPDSGVSAFF. The CDR3 DNA sequence: TGTGCCAGCAGTCCAGACTCGGGGGTCTCGGCTTTCTTT.

This clone was picked up a small number of times. The chain uses TRBV3-1 (or the pseudogene TRBV3-2) and TRBJ2-3, with D possibly TRBD2 on 6 matching bases. Deletions cut 0 bases from V and 2 bases from J, with 9 bases between. This CDR3 spans 15 amino acids. Germline-derived CDR1 and CDR2 are LGHDT and YNNKEL (reference sequence). In DNA, the CDR3 is TGTGCCAGCAGCCAAGATTGGGAGGCCACAGATACGCAGTATTTT. This encodes CASSQDWEATDTQYF.

A single count supports this clone. The chain carries TRBV5-8 and TRBJ1-3, with a tentative D call TRBD1 (5 bases). The ends were cut back, 2 bases at V and 0 bases at J, with 12 bases in the middle. CDR3 length equals 16 residues. CDR1 is SGHTS and CDR2 is YDEGEE in the germline V gene. Here the CDR3 reads CASSFGGAHSGNTIYF. CDR3 bases: TGTGCCAGCAGCTTCGGTGGGGCGCACTCTGGAAACACCATATATTTT.